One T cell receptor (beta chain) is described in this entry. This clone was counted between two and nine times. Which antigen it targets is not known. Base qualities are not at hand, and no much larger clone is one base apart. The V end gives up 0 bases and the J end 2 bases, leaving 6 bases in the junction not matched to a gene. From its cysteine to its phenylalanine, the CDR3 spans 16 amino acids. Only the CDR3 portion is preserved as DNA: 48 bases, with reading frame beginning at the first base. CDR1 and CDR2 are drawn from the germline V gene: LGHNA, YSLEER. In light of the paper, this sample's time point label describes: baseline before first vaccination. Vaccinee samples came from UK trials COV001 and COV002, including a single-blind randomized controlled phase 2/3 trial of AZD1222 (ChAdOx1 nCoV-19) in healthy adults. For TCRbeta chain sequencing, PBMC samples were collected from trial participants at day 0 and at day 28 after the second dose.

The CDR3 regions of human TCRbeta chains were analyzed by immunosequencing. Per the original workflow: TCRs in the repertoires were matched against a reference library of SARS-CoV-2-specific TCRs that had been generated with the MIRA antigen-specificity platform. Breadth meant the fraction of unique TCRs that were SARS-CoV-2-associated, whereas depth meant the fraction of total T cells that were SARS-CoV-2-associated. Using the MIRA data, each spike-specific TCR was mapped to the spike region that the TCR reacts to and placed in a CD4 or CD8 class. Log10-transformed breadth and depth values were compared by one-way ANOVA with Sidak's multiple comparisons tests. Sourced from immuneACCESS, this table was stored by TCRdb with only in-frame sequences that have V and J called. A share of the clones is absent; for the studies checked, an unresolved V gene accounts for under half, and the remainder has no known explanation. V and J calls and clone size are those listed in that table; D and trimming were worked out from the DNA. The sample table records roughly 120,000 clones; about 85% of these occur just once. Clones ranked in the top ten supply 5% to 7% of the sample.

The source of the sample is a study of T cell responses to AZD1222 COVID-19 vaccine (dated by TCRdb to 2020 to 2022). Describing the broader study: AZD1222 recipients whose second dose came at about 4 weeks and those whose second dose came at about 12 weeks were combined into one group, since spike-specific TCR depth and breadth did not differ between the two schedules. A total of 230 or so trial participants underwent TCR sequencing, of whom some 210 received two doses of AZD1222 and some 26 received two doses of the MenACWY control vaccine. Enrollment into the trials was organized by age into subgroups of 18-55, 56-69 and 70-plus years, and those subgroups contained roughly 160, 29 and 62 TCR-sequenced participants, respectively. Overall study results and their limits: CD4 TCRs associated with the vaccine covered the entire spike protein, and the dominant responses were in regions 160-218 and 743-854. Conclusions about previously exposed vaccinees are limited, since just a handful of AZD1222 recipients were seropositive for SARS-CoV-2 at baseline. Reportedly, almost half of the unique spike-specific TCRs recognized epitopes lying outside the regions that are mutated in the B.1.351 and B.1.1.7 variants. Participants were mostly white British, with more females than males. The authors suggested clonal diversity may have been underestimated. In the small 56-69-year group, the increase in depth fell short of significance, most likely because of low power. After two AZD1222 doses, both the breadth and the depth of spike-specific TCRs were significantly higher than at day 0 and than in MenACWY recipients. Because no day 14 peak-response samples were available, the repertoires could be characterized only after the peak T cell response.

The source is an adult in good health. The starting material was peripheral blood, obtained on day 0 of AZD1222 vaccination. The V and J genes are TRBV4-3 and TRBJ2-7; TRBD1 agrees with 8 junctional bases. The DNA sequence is TGCGCCAGCAGCCAAGATCTGGAGACAGGGGCCTACGAGCAGTACTTC. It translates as CASSQDLETGAYEQYF.